The rows below give T cell receptor beta chains drawn from one sample of a study of T cells in Graves' hyperthyroidism and ophthalmopathy. TCRdb re-called the multiplex PCR reads through MiXCR, storing one row per CDR3 protein. The profile covers about 500,000 distinct CDR3 sequences, with approximately 15% appearing a single time and 15% to 20% taken by the ten largest. Material: blood. The receptor set was obtained from a woman aged 18 to 35 with Graves' hyperthyroidism. The CDR3 runs from the conserved cysteine through the conserved F or W. A D gene is named only where the DNA matches it firmly. Not every row has a clone size; where given, it reads once, few, many or a size class.

V gene: TRBV7-9
J gene: TRBJ2-7
clone size: few
D gene: TRBD2
CDR3 DNA: TGTGCCAGCAGCTTAGGGACTAGCGGGAGGTATGAGCAGTACTTC
CDR3 protein: CASSLGTSGRYEQYF

V gene: TRBV5-1
J gene: TRBJ2-6
clone size: -
D gene: -
CDR3 DNA: TGCGCCAGCAGCTTGGAGGGGGGGCGCTCGGCTGGGGCCAACGTCCTGACTTTC
CDR3 protein: CASSLEGGRSAGANVLTF

V gene: TRBV2
J gene: TRBJ1-5
clone size: many
D gene: TRBD1
CDR3 DNA: TGTGCCAGCAGTGAAGCTGGATTTCTACAGGGGCCCTCTAATCAGCCCCAGCATTTT
CDR3 protein: CASSEAGFLQGPSNQPQHF

V gene: TRBV19
J gene: TRBJ2-2
clone size: -
D gene: -
CDR3 DNA: TGTGCCACTAGCAGGTGGATGGAGCTGTTTTTT
CDR3 protein: CATSRWMELFF

V gene: TRBV10-3
J gene: TRBJ1-6
clone size: many
D gene: -
CDR3 DNA: TGTGCCATCAGTCAGAGGATGGGGAATTCACCCCTCCACTTT
CDR3 protein: CAISQRMGNSPLHF

V gene: TRBV19
J gene: TRBJ2-3
clone size: -
D gene: TRBD1
CDR3 DNA: TGTGCCAGTAGTCGACAGGGGTTTAGCACAGATACGCAGTATTTT
CDR3 protein: CASSRQGFSTDTQYF

V gene: TRBV15
J gene: TRBJ2-3
clone size: few
D gene: TRBD2
CDR3 DNA: TGTGCCACCAGCAGAGAAACCGGGAGGGCCCCAGATACGCAGTATTTT
CDR3 protein: CATSRETGRAPDTQYF

V gene: TRBV19
J gene: TRBJ1-5
clone size: -
D gene: -
CDR3 DNA: TGTGCCAGTAGTATAAGGGATGACTCAGGTCAGCCCCAGCATTTT
CDR3 protein: CASSIRDDSGQPQHF

V gene: TRBV29-1
J gene: TRBJ1-4
clone size: many
D gene: -
CDR3 DNA: TGCAGCGTTGTAGGGGGGTTGAATGAAAAACTGTTTTTT
CDR3 protein: CSVVGGLNEKLFF

V gene: TRBV30
J gene: TRBJ2-7
clone size: many
D gene: TRBD1
CDR3 DNA: TGTGCCTGGAGGCAGGGGGCGGTTGGCGAGCAGTACTTC
CDR3 protein: CAWRQGAVGEQYF

V gene: TRBV4-1
J gene: TRBJ1-5
clone size: few
D gene: -
CDR3 DNA: TGCGCCAGCAGCCAAGAGGCCCGAGACAGCAATCAGCCCCAGCATTTT
CDR3 protein: CASSQEARDSNQPQHF

V gene: TRBV7-8
J gene: TRBJ1-1
clone size: many
D gene: TRBD1
CDR3 DNA: TGTGCCAGCAGCCTGAGGACAGGTCTCTCTATGAACACTGAAGCTTTCTTT
CDR3 protein: CASSLRTGLSMNTEAFF

V gene: TRBV28
J gene: TRBJ2-1
clone size: many
D gene: TRBD1
CDR3 DNA: TGTGCCAGCAGTTTAGCAGGGGGCGAGGAATTGGGTGAGCAGTTCTTC
CDR3 protein: CASSLAGGEELGEQFF

V gene: TRBV4-2
J gene: TRBJ1-2
clone size: few
D gene: TRBD1
CDR3 DNA: TGTGCCAGCAGCCGCGGGACAGATCAGTCAAATTACTATGGCTACACCTTC
CDR3 protein: CASSRGTDQSNYYGYTF

V gene: TRBV6-1
J gene: TRBJ1-3
clone size: many
D gene: -
CDR3 DNA: TGTGCCAGCAGGGGCGAGGTCTCTGGAAACACCATATATTTT
CDR3 protein: CASRGEVSGNTIYF

V gene: TRBV2
J gene: TRBJ1-1
clone size: many
D gene: -
CDR3 DNA: TGTGCCAGCAGGACAATATCAGGACTTTTTTCCGCTGAAGCTTTCTTT
CDR3 protein: CASRTISGLFSAEAFF

V gene: TRBV27
J gene: TRBJ1-1
clone size: many
D gene: TRBD1
CDR3 DNA: TGTGCCAGCAGCCCACTTAAGACAGGGGGCATCACTGAAGCTTTCTTT
CDR3 protein: CASSPLKTGGITEAFF

V gene: TRBV9
J gene: TRBJ2-1
clone size: few
D gene: -
CDR3 DNA: TGTGCCAGCGCCGGGGGCGCCTCGTCCAATGAGCAGTTCTTC
CDR3 protein: CASAGGASSNEQFF

V gene: TRBV30
J gene: TRBJ2-1
clone size: many
D gene: TRBD1
CDR3 DNA: TGTGCCTGGAGGGGACAGGGGGTCTTGGCTGAGCAGTTCTTC
CDR3 protein: CAWRGQGVLAEQFF

V gene: TRBV9
J gene: TRBJ2-1
clone size: -
D gene: -
CDR3 DNA: TGTGCCAGCGGCGGATCACAGGGCAATGAGCAGTTCTTC
CDR3 protein: CASGGSQGNEQFF

V gene: TRBV12-3/TRBV12-4
J gene: TRBJ2-1
clone size: many
D gene: TRBD2
CDR3 DNA: TGTGCCAGCAAGCCGGGACTAGCGGGAGGCGGTGAGCAGTTCTTC
CDR3 protein: CASKPGLAGGGEQFF

V gene: TRBV9
J gene: TRBJ2-1
clone size: -
D gene: -
CDR3 DNA: TGTGCCAGCAGCGTAGCTAAACTAGCCGTGGGCGAGCAGTTCTTC
CDR3 protein: CASSVAKLAVGEQFF

V gene: TRBV3-1
J gene: TRBJ1-4
clone size: few
D gene: -
CDR3 DNA: TGTGCCAGCAGCATCTATGAAAAACTGTTTTTT
CDR3 protein: CASSIYEKLFF

V gene: TRBV2
J gene: TRBJ2-5
clone size: many
D gene: TRBD1
CDR3 DNA: TGTGCCAGCAGGGACAGGGGGCGCGGGCGGCAAGAGACCCAGTACTTC
CDR3 protein: CASRDRGRGRQETQYF

V gene: TRBV5-1
J gene: TRBJ2-5
clone size: -
D gene: -
CDR3 DNA: TGCGCCAGCAGGGCGCCGACTGCTCTCGAGACCCAGTACTTC
CDR3 protein: CASRAPTALETQYF

V gene: TRBV19
J gene: TRBJ1-5
clone size: few
D gene: -
CDR3 DNA: TGTGCCAGTAGTAGGTCGGCGGGCAACATTAATCAGCCCCAGCATTTT
CDR3 protein: CASSRSAGNINQPQHF

V gene: TRBV19
J gene: TRBJ2-7
clone size: many
D gene: TRBD1
CDR3 DNA: TGTGCCAGTAGGACGGGACAGAGCGACGAGCAGTACTTC
CDR3 protein: CASRTGQSDEQYF

V gene: TRBV6-1
J gene: TRBJ1-5
clone size: few
D gene: -
CDR3 DNA: TGTGCCAGCACCATAGGACAGCCTATAGGCAATCAGCCCCAGCATTTT
CDR3 protein: CASTIGQPIGNQPQHF

V gene: TRBV6-1
J gene: TRBJ2-5
clone size: many
D gene: -
CDR3 DNA: TGTGCCAGCAGAACCGGCAACCAAGAGACCCAGTACTTC
CDR3 protein: CASRTGNQETQYF

V gene: TRBV7-3
J gene: TRBJ1-6
clone size: many
D gene: TRBD1
CDR3 DNA: TGTGCCAGCAGCTTACGGCCCGAGACAGGGGCAAATTCACCCCTCCACTTT
CDR3 protein: CASSLRPETGANSPLHF

V gene: TRBV7-8
J gene: TRBJ1-1
clone size: many
D gene: TRBD1
CDR3 DNA: TGTGCCAGCAGCTTAGTTACAGGGGAAGGGGAGAACACTGAAGCTTTCTTT
CDR3 protein: CASSLVTGEGENTEAFF

V gene: TRBV20-1
J gene: TRBJ1-2
clone size: many
D gene: TRBD1
CDR3 DNA: TGCAGTGCAAGGGACCGGGACAGGGGGACTTATAACTATGGCTACACCTTC
CDR3 protein: CSARDRDRGTYNYGYTF

V gene: TRBV6-1
J gene: TRBJ1-1
clone size: -
D gene: -
CDR3 DNA: TGTGCCAGCAGAAGGACAGATAACACTGAAGCTTTCTTT
CDR3 protein: CASRRTDNTEAFF

V gene: TRBV7-9
J gene: TRBJ1-1
clone size: many
D gene: -
CDR3 DNA: TGTGCCAGCAGCTTACTACAGGGCGGCACTGAAGCTTTCTTT
CDR3 protein: CASSLLQGGTEAFF

V gene: TRBV27
J gene: TRBJ1-2
clone size: many
D gene: TRBD1
CDR3 DNA: TGTGCCAGCAGTTTGGGGACAGGGGGCGCCTGGTATGGCTACACCTTC
CDR3 protein: CASSLGTGGAWYGYTF

V gene: TRBV27
J gene: TRBJ2-5
clone size: many
D gene: -
CDR3 DNA: TGTGCCAGCAGTTTGGGTTTGGGGACCCAGTACTTC
CDR3 protein: CASSLGLGTQYF

V gene: TRBV2
J gene: TRBJ2-1
clone size: many
D gene: -
CDR3 DNA: TGTGCCAGCATGTGGAGCAATGAGCAGTTCTTC
CDR3 protein: CASMWSNEQFF

V gene: TRBV30
J gene: TRBJ1-2
clone size: -
D gene: -
CDR3 DNA: TGTGCCTGGGGCCGGGCCATTAACTATGGCTACACCTTC
CDR3 protein: CAWGRAINYGYTF

V gene: TRBV15
J gene: TRBJ1-5
clone size: many
D gene: TRBD1
CDR3 DNA: TGTGCCACCAGCGGATCAGGGGGCCTTCAGCCCCAGCATTTT
CDR3 protein: CATSGSGGLQPQHF

V gene: TRBV12-3/TRBV12-4
J gene: TRBJ1-2
clone size: few
D gene: TRBD1
CDR3 DNA: TGTGCCAGCAGTCCCGGACAGGTCCATGGCTACACCTTC
CDR3 protein: CASSPGQVHGYTF

V gene: TRBV4-1
J gene: TRBJ2-2
clone size: -
D gene: -
CDR3 DNA: TGCGCCAGCAGCCAAGATCGTAGGGGGACCGGGGAGCTGTTTTTT
CDR3 protein: CASSQDRRGTGELFF

V gene: TRBV24-1
J gene: TRBJ2-3
clone size: -
D gene: TRBD2
CDR3 DNA: TGTGCCACCAGTGATTTTACTAGCGCCACAGATACGCAGTATTTT
CDR3 protein: CATSDFTSATDTQYF